Below, 30 T cell receptor beta chains from the same sample are listed, as sequenced in a study of blood T cell repertoires in COVID-19. Using immunoSEQ multiplex PCR, the repertoire was profiled, and TCRdb retains in-frame clones only, with some absent. The table has around 180,000 clones, about four fifths seen once; the top ten hold roughly 6.8%. The sequenced sample consisted of peripheral blood. The source of these receptors is a man between 70 and 80 years old with active or convalescent COVID-19.

The genes are TRBV5-8 and TRBJ1-6; D not resolved. Germline V CDR1 and CDR2: SGHTS, YDEGEE. This CDR3 has 17 residues. V was trimmed by 4 bases and J by 0 bases, leaving 14 bases between them. CDR3 sequence reads: CASSPPTWYSYNSPLHF. The CDR3 region has the DNA TGTGCCAGCAGCCCCCCGACATGGTACTCCTATAATTCACCCCTCCACTTT.

The CDR3 DNA is TGTGCCAGCAGTTTGCTAAGACTAGCAAATCGAAATGAGCAGTTCTTC. It translates to CASSLLRLANRNEQFF. The chain joins TRBV6-2 or TRBV6-3 to TRBJ2-1; 7 bases match TRBD2. The germline V gene has CDR1 MNHEY and CDR2 SVGEGT. The CDR3 totals 16 residues. The trim removed 4 bases at V and 7 bases at J, leaving 13 bases unmatched.

V and J are TRBV11-2 and TRBJ2-1; 14 bases align to TRBD2. This CDR3 spans 15 amino acids. Germline CDR1 SGHAT, CDR2 FQNNGV. Trimming at V came to 6 bases and at J to 8 bases, leaving 6 bases not matched to a gene. CDR3 residues: CASSWTSGGLDEQFF. The CDR3 DNA sequence: TGTGCCAGCAGTTGGACTAGCGGGGGGTTGGATGAGCAGTTCTTC.

The chain links TRBV9 to TRBJ2-7; a possible D gene is TRBD2 (5 bases). Germline values: CDR1 SGDLS, CDR2 YYNGEE. The V gene lost 2 bases and the J gene lost 5 bases, with 20 bases spanning the gap. The CDR3 runs to 16 residues. The CDR3 DNA reads TGTGCCAGCAGCGTCTCCCCGAGGGTTTCTGGGAACGAGCAGTACTTC. Amino acids: CASSVSPRVSGNEQYF.

V is TRBV7-2 and J is TRBJ1-1; no reliable D call. The CDR3 covers 14 residues. Germline CDR1 reads SGHTA; CDR2 reads FQGNSA. The V and J ends lost 0 bases and 1 base respectively, with 6 bases between them. The CDR3 region is CASSLAEANTEAFF. The CDR3 bases are TGTGCCAGCAGCTTAGCAGAAGCGAACACTGAAGCTTTCTTT.

This clone was seen a handful of times. The rearrangement links TRBV6-5 to TRBJ2-3; TRBD2 aligns across 7 bases. Trimming at V came to 8 bases and at J to 4 bases, leaving 3 bases not matched to a gene. Germline V gives CDR1 MNHEY, CDR2 SVGAGI. This CDR3 has 12 amino acids. This CDR3 reads CASGRGADTQYF. In DNA, the CDR3 is TGTGCCAGCGGACGGGGGGCAGATACGCAGTATTTT.

The rearrangement links TRBV27 to TRBJ1-2, with TRBD1 matching over 8 bases. This CDR3 region has 13 residues. Per germline, CDR1 MNHEY and CDR2 SMNVEV (reference sequence). Unmatched junction bases numbered 2, after V lost 3 bases and J lost 5 bases. CDR3 protein: CASSFTGGYGYTF. CDR3 nucleotides: TGTGCCAGCAGTTTTACAGGGGGGTATGGCTACACCTTC.

Here the CDR3 DNA reads TGTGCCAGCAGTTACTCTTCGGGGGGCTATGGCTACACCTTC. Protein sequence: CASSYSSGGYGYTF. The chain couples TRBV6-6 to TRBJ1-2; D is possibly TRBD1 (5 bases). The V gene lost 0 bases and the J gene lost 4 bases, with 9 bases spanning the gap. In germline, CDR1 is MNHNY, CDR2 SVGAGI (reference sequence). The CDR3 spans 14 residues.

This chain connects TRBV9 to TRBJ1-6; D is unclear. V lost 3 bases and J 9 bases, leaving 16 bases between the germline ends. Germline V CDR1 and CDR2: SGDLS, YYNGEE. The CDR3 is made up of 15 amino acids. CDR3 nucleotides: TGTGCCAGCAGCGCCAACGGGGAGTCCGGTTCACCCCTCCACTTT. This translates into CASSANGESGSPLHF.

Here the CDR3 reads CASSQSGTYNEQFF. As DNA, the CDR3 is TGTGCCAGCAGCCAGAGCGGGACGTACAATGAGCAGTTCTTC. J is TRBJ2-1 and V is TRBV11-3; 7 bases fit TRBD2. Germline lookup yields CDR1 SGHNT and CDR2 YENEEA. With V trimmed by 5 bases and J by 4 bases, 5 bases remained unmatched. The CDR3 covers 14 residues.

The chain has TRBV13 and TRBJ1-2; 7 positions agree with TRBD1. The CDR3 totals 14 residues. Germline CDR1 reads PRHDT; CDR2 reads FYEKMQ (reference sequence). Unmatched junction bases numbered 5, after V lost 5 bases and J lost 2 bases. This chain's CDR3 is CASSPLQGNYGYTF. The CDR3, as DNA: TGTGCCAGCAGCCCGTTACAGGGGAACTATGGCTACACCTTC.

V and J are TRBV27 and TRBJ1-4, with 7 bases matching TRBD1. CDR1 and CDR2 (germline): MNHEY, SMNVEV (reference sequence). The CDR3 is 13 residues long. V gave up 5 bases and J gave up 8 bases; unmatched junction bases: 5. The CDR3 protein is CASSTHRGEKLFF. The CDR3, as DNA: TGTGCCAGCAGTACCCACAGGGGAGAAAAACTGTTTTTT.

This clone was seen more than once but under ten times. The chain is built from TRBV12-5 and TRBJ2-4; possible D gene TRBD1, 6 bases. Germline V gene lookup returns CDR1 LGHNT and CDR2 FRNRAP. The CDR3 covers 17 residues. The ends were cut back, 3 bases at V and 1 base at J, with 16 bases in the middle. CDR3 sequence (DNA): TGTGCTAGTGGTTTCCTCGGGGATGACAGGGCCAAAAACATTCAGTACTTC. It specifies CASGFLGDDRAKNIQYF.

The chain combines TRBV27 with TRBJ2-1, with D possibly matching TRBD1 (6 bases). The V and J ends lost 2 bases and 4 bases respectively, with 12 bases between them. CDR1 is MNHEY and CDR2 is SMNVEV in the germline V gene (reference sequence). The CDR3 contains 15 residues. In DNA form, the CDR3 reads TGTGCCAGCAGTTTAGGCAGGGGATCTTACAATGAGCAGTTCTTC. Translating gives CASSLGRGSYNEQFF.

The rearrangement joins TRBV24-1 to TRBJ2-3; tentatively, D is TRBD1 (6 bases). V lost 3 bases to trimming and J lost 0 bases, with 6 bases between them. In germline, CDR1 is KGHDR, CDR2 SFDVKD. The length of the CDR3 is 14 residues. The CDR3 reads CATSDDRSTDTQYF. DNA of the CDR3: TGTGCCACCAGTGATGACAGGAGCACAGATACGCAGTATTTT.

The chain employs TRBV2 and TRBJ1-2; D is possibly TRBD1 (6 bases). The CDR3 has 13 residues. Germline V gene data show CDR1 as SNHLY and CDR2 as FYNNEI. The ends were cut back, 6 bases at V and 8 bases at J, with 16 bases in the middle. In DNA form, the CDR3 reads TGTGCCAGCAGCTTACAGGGTTTGGAGGGCTACACCTTC. It is translated as CASSLQGLEGYTF.

The V call is TRBV10-3, the J call TRBJ1-2; D unresolved. V lost 8 bases to trimming and J lost 2 bases, with 6 bases between them. The CDR3 is made up of 11 amino acids. The V gene's germline CDR1 is ENHRY and CDR2 SYGVKD. Here the CDR3 reads CAIQENYGYTF. In DNA, the CDR3 is TGTGCCATCCAGGAAAACTATGGCTACACCTTC.

The gene calls are TRBV7-9 and TRBJ1-1; D perhaps matches TRBD1 (5 bases). The CDR3 covers 17 residues. CDR1 and CDR2 from the germline V gene are SEHNR and FQNEAQ (reference sequence). V was clipped by 2 bases and J by 5 bases, with 21 bases between them. This chain's CDR3 is CASSLRSGMGSNTEAFF. The CDR3 DNA sequence: TGTGCCAGCAGCTTACGGTCAGGGATGGGCTCGAATACTGAAGCTTTCTTT. Variable domain in full (rest from reference TRBV7-9 and TRBJ1-1): DTGVSQNPRHKITKRGQNVTFRCDPISEHNRLYWYRQTLGQGPEFLTYFQNEAQLEKSRLLSDRFSAERPKGSFSTLEIQRTEQGDSAMYLCASSLRSGMGSNTEAFFGQGTRLTVV.

The rearrangement uses TRBV7-9 and TRBJ2-7; 7 nucleotides match TRBD1. The CDR3 contains 13 residues. Trimming took 5 bases from V and 7 from J; bases not matched to a gene: 8. Germline CDR1 SEHNR, CDR2 FQNEAQ (reference sequence). In DNA, the CDR3 is TGTGCCAGCAGCCCGACAGGGTGGAGGGAGCAGTACTTC. Amino acid sequence: CASSPTGWREQYF. The complete variable domain, with remaining parts taken from reference TRBV7-9 and TRBJ2-7, reads DTGVSQNPRHKITKRGQNVTFRCDPISEHNRLYWYRQTLGQGPEFLTYFQNEAQLEKSRLLSDRFSAERPKGSFSTLEIQRTEQGDSAMYLCASSPTGWREQYFGPGTRLTVT.

The table lists this clone with a few counts. This sequence joins TRBV5-4 and TRBJ1-1, with a weak D call TRBD1 (5 bases). V lost 4 bases and J 12 bases, leaving 19 bases between the germline ends. The germline V gene has CDR1 SGHNT and CDR2 YYREEE (reference sequence). CDR3 length: 13 residues. CDR3 residues: CASSLGAGQMTFF. The CDR3 nucleotides are TGTGCCAGCAGCCTTGGGGCAGGGCAGATGACTTTCTTT.

Turning to this clone: Given a much more abundant clone one base away, this may be a read error. V and J are TRBV27 and TRBJ1-2; 8 positions agree with TRBD1. Per the germline V gene, CDR1 is MNHEY and CDR2 is SMNVEV (reference sequence). V trimming: 2 bases; J trimming: 8 bases; junction bases outside the gene matches: 4. The CDR3 spans 13 residues. The CDR3 sequence is CASSLQGAGGYTF. The CDR3 bases are TGTGCCAGCAGTTTACAGGGGGCTGGAGGCTACACCTTC.

V usage is TRBV30 and J usage is TRBJ2-5; TRBD2 matches at 12 bases. Germline V gives CDR1 GTSNPN, CDR2 SVGIG (reference sequence). After removal of 5 bases from V and 6 bases from J, the junction contained 7 bases not matched to a gene. CDR3 length equals 14 residues. The CDR3 is CAWSLAGGEKTQYF. The CDR3 nucleotides read TGTGCCTGGTCACTAGCGGGGGGCGAGAAGACCCAGTACTTC.

The rearrangement joins TRBV30 to TRBJ1-2, with a tentative D call TRBD1 (5 bases). CDR1 GTSNPN and CDR2 SVGIG come from the germline V gene (reference sequence). CDR3 length: 15 residues. The V and J ends lost 2 bases and 6 bases respectively, with 19 bases between them. The CDR3 loop reads CAWSKGEGNKNGYTF. The CDR3 bases are TGTGCCTGGAGTAAAGGGGAGGGGAATAAGAATGGCTACACCTTC.

The chain combines TRBV10-2 with TRBJ2-7, with D possibly being TRBD1 (6 bases). Germline V CDR1 and CDR2: WSHSY, SAAADI. The length of the CDR3 is 13 residues. Trimming left V 4 bases short and J 6 bases short, with 13 bases between. This CDR3 reads CASSVGTPSEQYF. Written as DNA, the CDR3 is TGCGCCAGCAGTGTGGGGACACCGTCCGAGCAGTACTTC.

The rearrangement links TRBV5-4 to TRBJ2-1; D ambiguous. Germline CDR1 and CDR2: SGHNT and YYREEE (reference sequence). V shed 0 bases and J shed 0 bases, with 7 bases lying between them. The CDR3 covers 15 residues. The CDR3 sequence is CASSLGSSSYNEQFF. CDR3 DNA: TGTGCCAGCAGCTTGGGGTCTAGCTCCTACAATGAGCAGTTCTTC.

The chain links TRBV5-4 to TRBJ2-3; 9 nucleotides match TRBD2. Germline trimming cut 4 bases from V and 0 bases from J; bases unmatched to any gene: 3. The V gene's germline CDR1 is SGHNT and CDR2 YYREEE (reference sequence). The CDR3 runs 15 residues. CDR3 sequence: CASSVSGGSTDTQYF. The CDR3 DNA sequence: TGTGCCAGCAGCGTAAGCGGGGGGAGCACAGATACGCAGTATTTT.

V gene TRBV10-1 combines with J gene TRBJ2-1; D is perhaps TRBD2 (6 bases). Germline V gene lookup returns CDR1 WNHNN and CDR2 SYGVQD (reference sequence). The CDR3 runs to 15 residues. V was pared by 5 bases and J by 6 bases, with 17 bases between. CDR3 loop: CASSPRRGFGNEQFF. CDR3 DNA sequence: TGCGCCAGCAGTCCGCGACGGGGGTTTGGCAATGAGCAGTTCTTC.

This chain joins TRBV6-5 and TRBJ1-3; tentative D call: TRBD1 (5 bases). Trimming left V 4 bases short and J 0 bases short, with 10 bases between. The CDR3 length is 15 residues. CDR1 is MNHEY and CDR2 is SVGAGI in the germline V gene. The CDR3 protein is CASSLGAYSGNTIYF. The CDR3 DNA reads as TGTGCCAGCAGTTTAGGGGCTTACTCTGGAAACACCATATATTTT.

The CDR3 sequence is CASSLAGLIETQYF. CDR3 DNA: TGTGCCAGCAGCTTAGCAGGACTTATAGAGACCCAGTACTTC. The chain has TRBV7-2 and TRBJ2-5; a possible D gene is TRBD2 (5 bases). V was trimmed by 0 bases and J by 4 bases, leaving 9 bases between them. Germline V gene lookup returns CDR1 SGHTA and CDR2 FQGNSA. This CDR3 contains 14 residues.

The genes are TRBV5-6 and TRBJ2-3; TRBD2 agrees at 10 bases. Per germline, CDR1 SGHDT and CDR2 YYEEEE. The CDR3 has 17 amino acids. The trim removed 2 bases at V and 4 bases at J, leaving 10 bases unmatched. The CDR3 reads CASSFRAGGVPADTQYF. The CDR3 nucleotides read TGTGCCAGCAGCTTTAGAGCGGGAGGGGTCCCCGCAGATACGCAGTATTTT.